This TCR beta chain appears in the sequencing data of a study of shared clonotypes between healthy human individuals. Study context: The study used three CD4 naive, three CD4 memory, two CD8 naive and one CD8 memory plate per donor.

This clone came up a few times. Its antigen is not identified. One junction end disagrees with the germline gene, perhaps due to a read error. Naive CD8 cells lacked CD45RO, underwent positive selection for CCR7 and left out terminally differentiated effector memory CD45RA+ cells. Clones were sequenced by immunoSEQ multiplex PCR, and TCRdb holds only the in-frame ones, with some missing. The profile shows approximately 1.9 million clones, around 93% of them singletons. The CDR3 loop spans 12 amino acids. The V gene's germline CDR1 is LNHDA and CDR2 SQIVND (reference sequence). Points from the study as a whole: A handful of donors had around 5% of their naive CD4 clonotypes in common. Memory subsets generally showed lower estimated richness than naive subsets. Clonotypes shared by all four donors outscored non-shared clonotypes in generation probability.

The chain recombines TRBV19 with TRBJ2-2, with D hard to call. This clonotype was sampled from a man between 18 and 29 years old in good health. Some clones in this sample may be carry-over from other donors' samples. The sequenced sample consisted of naive CD8+ T cells from PBMCs. The CDR3: CASCIRTGELFF. The CDR3 region has the DNA TGTGCCAGTTGTATCAGGACCGGGGAGCTGTTTTTT. Complete variable domain (other parts from reference TRBV19 and TRBJ2-2): DGGITQSPKYLFRKEGQNVTLSCEQNLNHDAMYWYRQDPGQGLRLIYYSQIVNDFQKGDIAEGYSVSREKKESFPLTVTSAQKNPTAFYLCASCIRTGELFFGEGSRLTVL.